This entry concerns a single T cell receptor beta chain. Its antigen remains unidentified. Base qualities were left out, and no much larger clone turns up one base away. Measured from the cysteine to the phenylalanine, the CDR3 is 12 residues long. Only CDR3 DNA is held: 36 bases, read in frame from base 1. V sheds 8 bases and J sheds 2 bases, leaving 10 bases between their ends. The germline V gene (reference sequence) specifies MNHNY as CDR1 and SVGAGI as CDR2. This sample stems from a study of cytotoxic CD8 clonotypes in ibrutinib-treated CLL (TCRdb year 2021). Background for the entire study: In this cohort, approximately 15 patients were treatment-naive and roughly 10 were relapsed/refractory, while fewer than 18 had unmutated IGHV. On average, each sample had approximately 250,000 productive templates and under 95,000 productive rearrangements. Every sample from remission and from progressive disease was obtained while the patients were still on ibrutinib. Responses were partial in approximately 24 patients and complete in 2; after median about 63 months follow-up, about 14 stayed in remission and 12 progressed. Cryopreserved peripheral blood mononuclear cells were obtained before treatment, at response, and at either sustained remission or disease progression. Samples at response were collected after a median of roughly 13 months of treatment, with a range of 6 to 36 months. Longitudinal samples were obtainable from about 30% of the roughly 90 participants in the trial.

Overall study results and their limits: Public clonotypes were rare and either contracted or stayed stable during treatment, and the rise in clonality at ibrutinib response reflected the expansion of private clonotypes. An increase in clonality was observed at ibrutinib response, with clonality remaining stable during sustained remission and falling back toward baseline at progression. At baseline, clonality was higher than in age-matched healthy donors and showed a strong correlation with circulating CD8+ T-cell counts. Sampling times were not matched between sustained-remission and progressing patients, and lymph node repertoires were not studied.

The time point label, as the study defines it: roughly 23 months on ibrutinib. For TCR beta library preparation, approximately 2 micrograms of genomic DNA was extracted from cryopreserved PBMCs. High-throughput TCR beta sequencing was performed on longitudinal blood samples from CLL patients receiving ibrutinib monotherapy. The patients were enrolled in a single-center, open-label phase 2 trial of ibrutinib monotherapy. On a MiSeq, deep resolution sequencing aimed for a depth between 1 in 1 million and 1 in 200,000 T cells, with each clonotype covered about 9.2x on average. The immunoSEQ hsTCRB Kit was used to generate TCR beta libraries. For the original study's pipeline: Data were analyzed with ImmunoSEQ Data Assistant and ImmunoSEQ Analyzer, with V, D and J genes assigned per IMGT definitions. Clonality, with values ranging from 0 to 1, was calculated as one minus the normalized Shannon entropy of productive rearrangement frequencies. Only overrepresented clonotypes making up at least 0.05% of the repertoire of each patient were included in the public clonotype analysis. About a dozen age-matched healthy donor repertoires from immuneACCESS served as clonality controls. Imported from immuneACCESS, the table was reduced by TCRdb to in-frame sequences with V and J called. These copies leave out some clones; in studies compared against another copy, an unresolved V gene accounts for under half, and the cause of the remainder is not known. Clone size and the V and J calls come from that table; the DNA yielded D and trimming. This sample has 75,000 to 80,000 clones in its table, and roughly 83% of those were observed once. About 36% of the sample comes from the top ten.

This chain joins TRBV6-6 to TRBJ2-7; matching of 6 bases hints at TRBD1 as the D gene. This TCR derives from a human donor with chronic lymphocytic leukemia. The sample here was PBMCs, taken after 24 months of ibrutinib treatment. The DNA sequence is given as TGTGCCAGCGGGGGCAGTCCCTACGAGCAGTACTTC. Protein translation: CASGGSPYEQYF.